This T cell receptor beta chain originates from a study of blood T cell repertoires in COVID-19. About the research overall: Sites across the United States, Italy and Spain contributed samples from acute and convalescent COVID-19.

How the authors handled the data: Cell counts per sample came from amplifying reference gene primers. TCRdb keeps only in-frame clones here, not all; method: immunoSEQ multiplex PCR. For V, J and clone size, that table is used; D and trimming come from the DNA. The table records fewer than 200,000 clones, around 88% of them present only once. Recruits, aged about 18 to 89 years, lived in about two dozen US areas. Assignment of participants to cohorts was predicated upon participant-reported clinical history. V was pared by 2 bases and J by 6 bases, with 10 bases between. CDR1 is MDHEN, CDR2 SYDVKM, per germline. The CDR3 consists of 14 residues.

The receptor's source is a woman aged 50 to 65 in a cohort exposed to, infected with or recovered from COVID-19 (not recorded which). The sequencing input was PBMCs or T cells enriched from blood (not recorded which). The chain is built from TRBV28 and TRBJ1-4; D is uncertain. CDR3 nucleotide sequence: TGTGCCAGCAGTTTACGAGCAGGCTATGAAAAACTGTTTTTT. Its protein product is CASSLRAGYEKLFF.